The clone carrying this TCR beta chain turned up a few times. Its specificity is unknown. The sample originates from a study of T-cell memory formation after mild COVID-19. At the level of the study: TCR clustering was largely donor specific.

Losses at the gene ends were 5 bases for V and 8 bases for J; bases not matched to a gene: 3. The CDR3 length is 14 residues. Germline CDR1 and CDR2: MNHNY and SVGAGI (reference sequence). Study findings and constraints: There was a balanced CD4/CD8 profile in clones contracting day 15 to 85, and later expanders leaned CD4+. Within pre-infection memory, some responding clones were found, suggesting cross-reactive memory joined.

Constant-segment primers and 5'RACE yielded cDNA libraries for TCR alpha and TCR beta, each carrying sample barcodes and UMIs. MiXCR was run by TCRdb on the 5' RACE reads, yielding one entry per CDR3 protein. The top ten hold roughly 4.3% of the sample, which has some 180,000 distinct CDR3 sequences, around 20% seen once. The source is a man aged 18-30 years who had mild COVID-19 (a few samples of this study predate the infection). Cell type and time point are not known. The chain is built from TRBV6-6 and TRBJ2-2, with 12 bases lining up with TRBD2. Input material: PBMCs or a T cell subset sorted from them (not recorded which). CDR3 in amino acids: CASSRTSGVGELFF. The CDR3 nucleotides are TGTGCCAGCAGTAGGACTAGCGGGGTAGGGGAGCTGTTTTTT.